The next 15 T cell receptor beta chains were all read from a single sample in a study of PD-1 blockade in classical Hodgkin lymphoma. Each patient relapsed following autologous stem cell transplantation, and prior brentuximab vedotin exposure differed. The protocol was immunoSEQ multiplex PCR, while the TCRdb copy is restricted to in-frame clones and leaves out a portion. The sample carries 10,000 to 15,000 clones, 80% to 85% recorded once. The source material was peripheral blood mononuclear cells (PBMCs), sampled at baseline. The receptors come from a human donor with classical Hodgkin lymphoma.

This chain links TRBV28 with TRBJ1-3, with unresolved D. Trimming stripped 3 bases from V and 1 base from J, with 4 bases between. Germline values: CDR1 MDHEN, CDR2 SYDVKM. The CDR3 extends over 13 amino acids. CDR3 in amino acids: CASSFGSGNTIYF. The CDR3 region has the DNA TGTGCCAGCAGTTTTGGGTCTGGAAACACCATATATTTT.

The rearrangement uses TRBV5-1 and TRBJ2-1; 11 bases are shared with TRBD2. Germline CDR1 is SGHRS and CDR2 is YFSETQ. The CDR3 runs 17 residues. The V segment lost 4 bases and the J segment 8 bases; nucleotides outside the gene matches: 14. The CDR3 here is CASSGNSGRAVFYEQFF. CDR3 sequence (DNA): TGCGCCAGCAGCGGTAATAGCGGGAGGGCCGTATTCTATGAGCAGTTCTTC. The complete variable domain, with remaining parts taken from reference TRBV5-1 and TRBJ2-1, reads KAGVTQTPRYLIKTRGQQVTLSCSPISGHRSVSWYQQTPGQGLQFLFEYFSETQRNKGNFPGRFSGRQFSNSRSEMNVSTLELGDSALYLCASSGNSGRAVFYEQFFGPGTRLTVL.

This rearrangement joins TRBV2 to TRBJ1-6, with unresolved D. The V gene's germline CDR1 is SNHLY and CDR2 FYNNEI. The CDR3 has 14 residues. V was clipped by 2 bases and J by 7 bases, with 9 bases between them. The CDR3 protein is CASSEYISNSPLHF. The CDR3 DNA is TGTGCCAGCAGTGAATACATAAGCAATTCACCCCTCCACTTT.

The chain has TRBV5-1 and TRBJ1-2, with 8 bases aligning to TRBD1. The germline CDR1 and CDR2 sequences are SGHRS and YFSETQ. V was clipped by 4 bases and J by 6 bases; unmatched bases: 11. The CDR3 consists of 15 residues. In DNA form, the CDR3 reads TGCGCCAGCAGCCCGAGGACAGGGTCGGGTAATGGCTACACCTTC. Encoded protein: CASSPRTGSGNGYTF. Variable domain in full (rest from reference TRBV5-1 and TRBJ1-2): KAGVTQTPRYLIKTRGQQVTLSCSPISGHRSVSWYQQTPGQGLQFLFEYFSETQRNKGNFPGRFSGRQFSNSRSEMNVSTLELGDSALYLCASSPRTGSGNGYTFGSGTRLTVV.

This clone has a handful of counts. J is TRBJ1-2 and V is TRBV7-2; unclear D gene. The germline V gene encodes CDR1 SGHTA and CDR2 FQGNSA. V was trimmed by 2 bases and J by 0 bases, leaving 13 bases between them. This CDR3 is 16 amino acids long. This chain's CDR3 is CASSLRLVTTNYGYTF. The CDR3 DNA follows: TGTGCCAGCAGCTTACGGCTGGTAACCACTAACTATGGCTACACCTTC.

The chain uses TRBV18 and TRBJ2-3; possible D gene TRBD1, 5 bases. Trimming took off 0 bases at V and 0 bases at J, with 7 bases between the two ends. Germline CDR1 and CDR2: KGHSH and LQKENI. CDR3 length: 15 amino acids. The CDR3, as DNA: TGTGCCAGCTCACCACCTCCAGGGAGCACAGATACGCAGTATTTT. Its translation: CASSPPPGSTDTQYF.

The genes are TRBV7-8 and TRBJ2-3; 8 bases fit TRBD2. Germline V gene data show CDR1 as SGHVS and CDR2 as FQNEAQ. The CDR3 length is 14 residues. The V gene end was trimmed by 4 bases and the J gene end by 5 bases; junction bases not matched to a gene: 5. Written as DNA, the CDR3 is TGTGCCAGCAGCTCAAGCGGGGGACGAGATACGCAGTATTTT. This gives the protein CASSSSGGRDTQYF.

This chain connects TRBV6-1 to TRBJ2-7; TRBD2 matches at 14 bases. Trimming took 4 bases from V and 7 from J; bases not matched to a gene: 6. Germline CDR1 MNHNS, CDR2 SASEGT. The length of the CDR3 is 15 residues. CDR3 in amino acids: CASSVTSGREGEQYF. The DNA for the CDR3 is TGTGCCAGCAGTGTGACTAGCGGGAGGGAGGGGGAGCAGTACTTC.

V usage is TRBV6-5 and J usage is TRBJ2-7; unclear D gene. V dropped 5 bases and J dropped 1 base, with 12 bases sitting between them. This CDR3 spans 14 amino acids. Germline V lookup: CDR1 MNHEY, CDR2 SVGAGI. The DNA for the CDR3 is TGTGCCAGCAGTGAAGTGATGAGTTCCTACGAGCAGTACTTC. As protein: CASSEVMSSYEQYF.

V gene TRBV7-2 combines with J gene TRBJ2-7; D is possibly TRBD2 (5 bases). The ends were cut back, 1 base at V and 2 bases at J, with 9 bases in the middle. There are 14 residues in the CDR3. Germline V gene data show CDR1 as SGHTA and CDR2 as FQGNSA. The CDR3 DNA follows: TGTGCCAGCAGCTTAGTGGACGGGACCTACGAGCAGTACTTC. Translating it yields CASSLVDGTYEQYF.

The chain combines TRBV27 with TRBJ2-1; 8 nucleotides line up with TRBD2. The J segment lost 6 bases and the V segment lost 3 bases, leaving 16 bases of the junction unmatched. This CDR3 is 18 amino acids long. Germline V gives CDR1 MNHEY, CDR2 SMNVEV (reference sequence). The CDR3: CASSFLRGVNPVGNEQFF. The CDR3 DNA reads as TGTGCCAGCAGTTTTTTGCGGGGGGTAAACCCTGTAGGCAATGAGCAGTTCTTC.

V usage is TRBV20-1 and J usage is TRBJ2-1; D remains ambiguous. The CDR3 is 10 amino acids. Looked up from germline, CDR1 is DFQATT and CDR2 is SNEGSKA (reference sequence). V lost 5 bases to trimming and J lost 4 bases, with 3 bases between them. CDR3 region: CSAVYNEQFF. The CDR3 nucleotides are TGCAGTGCTGTGTACAATGAGCAGTTCTTC.

The rearrangement uses TRBV7-9 and TRBJ2-2; D gene ambiguous. The germline V gene encodes CDR1 SEHNR and CDR2 FQNEAQ (reference sequence). Trimming cost V 10 bases and J 5 bases, with 5 bases left between them. CDR3 length: 10 amino acids. Written as DNA, the CDR3 is TGTGCCATACTTACCGGGGAGCTGTTTTTT. It yields the protein CAILTGELFF.

CDR3 DNA sequence: TGTGCCAGCAGTGACCCGGGGGAGCAGGGAACCATTAATAGCAATCAGCCCCAGCATTTT. Its protein is CASSDPGEQGTINSNQPQHF. The chain combines TRBV6-4 with TRBJ1-5; D may be TRBD1 (5 bases). Germline CDR1 reads MRHNA; CDR2 reads SNTAGT. The CDR3 sequence is 20 residues long. Trimming removed 2 bases at V and 0 bases at J, with 23 bases between.

This chain links TRBV6-6 with TRBJ1-2; maybe TRBD1 (5 bases). The CDR3 spans 13 residues. The germline V gene has CDR1 MNHNY and CDR2 SVGAGI (reference sequence). The V end lost 2 bases, the J end lost 7 bases, and 11 bases lay between the germline ends. CDR3 nucleotide sequence: TGTGCCAGCAGTTACAAGGCAGGGTCTGGCTACACCTTC. Translating it yields CASSYKAGSGYTF.